The text below deals with one T cell receptor (beta chain). Its antigen target is currently unknown. No base quality values were provided; no much bigger clone lies one nucleotide off. The data originate from a study of control samples from healthy donors and cancer patients (dated by TCRdb to 2020 to 2021). The germline V gene supplies CDR1 SGHTA and CDR2 FQGNSA. Including the terminal cysteine and phenylalanine, the CDR3 comprises 13 residues. The kept DNA is CDR3 alone, 39 bases in frame from the first base. Trimming at the junction amounts to 3 bases on V and 10 bases on J, and the germline ends lie 13 bases apart. The library was built by means of the immunoSEQ multiplex PCR assay. Here the immuneACCESS table is served through TCRdb, limited to in-frame sequences with V and J called. Missing clones are a known gap in these copies; in checked studies unresolved V genes cover under half, and the rest lacks a known reason. The sample table shows 200,000 or so clones, and about 90% are seen once. The leading ten clones occupy 1.5% to 2% of the sample.

The chain links TRBV7-2 with TRBJ2-1; the D gene is possibly TRBD1 or TRBD2, each agreeing over 5 bases. The TCR was taken from a man aged 25 to 40 in good health. Sequenced input: blood. The nucleotide sequence reads as follows: TGTGCCAGCAGCTTTCGGGGTGACAGAGAGCAGTTCTTC. Its translation is CASSFRGDREQFF.